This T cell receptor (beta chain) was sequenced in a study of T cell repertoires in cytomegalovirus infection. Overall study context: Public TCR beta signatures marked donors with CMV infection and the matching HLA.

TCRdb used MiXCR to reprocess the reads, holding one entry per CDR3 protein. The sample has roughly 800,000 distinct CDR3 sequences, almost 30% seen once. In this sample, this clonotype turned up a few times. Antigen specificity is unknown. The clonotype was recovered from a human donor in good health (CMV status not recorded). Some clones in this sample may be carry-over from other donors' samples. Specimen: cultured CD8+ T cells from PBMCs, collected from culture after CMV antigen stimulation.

CDR3 nucleotides: TGTGCCAGCAGTTTTCCGGGGAGGGGGCGAGGAGAGCAGTACTTC. It codes for CASSFPGRGRGEQYF. The chain is built from TRBV12-3 or TRBV12-4 and TRBJ2-7, with D possibly called TRBD1 or TRBD2 (7 bases each). This CDR3 has 15 residues. Trimming cost V 3 bases and J 7 bases, with 19 bases left between them.